This T cell receptor beta chain originates from a study of blood T cell repertoires in COVID-19. Germline-derived CDR1 and CDR2 are MNHEY and SVGAGI. The V and J ends lost 4 bases and 4 bases respectively, with 13 bases between them. This CDR3 is 14 amino acids long. Profiling relied on immunoSEQ multiplex PCR, and the TCRdb table lists in-frame clones only, not all of them. This sample yields 300,000 to 450,000 clones, of which 85% are seen a single time; approximately 3.7% belongs to the top ten. Sequencing input: peripheral blood. The chain combines TRBV6-5 with TRBJ1-1; D remains ambiguous. The sequence came from a woman aged 18-29 years with acute or convalescent COVID-19. DNA for the CDR3: TGTGCCAGCAGTTCATCCCTTTCGGGCACTGAAGCTTTCTTT. It yields the protein CASSSSLSGTEAFF.